This T cell receptor beta chain comes out of a study of Ad26.COV2.S vaccination and SARS-CoV-2 variants (dated by TCRdb to the early 2020s). The study in broad terms: Donors in the vaccine arm were drawn from COV1001, a multicentre, randomized, double-blind, placebo-controlled phase I-IIa trial testing Ad26.COV2.S in healthy adults. Ad26.COV2.S was given intramuscularly at 5x10^10 or 1x10^11 viral particles, as a single shot or as two shots 56 days apart. The specificity and breadth of SARS-CoV-2-reactive T cell receptors after Ad26.COV2.S vaccination were assessed by TCRbeta repertoire sequencing. A total of roughly 30 samples were included in the TCR-sequenced set, comprising roughly 20 Ad26.COV2.S vaccine recipients, 5 placebo recipients and 8 SARS-CoV-2 convalescent individuals. Trial participants were randomized into five groups of five, in which low-dose or high-dose Ad26.COV2.S was given once or twice, or placebo was given on both occasions. Throughout the experiments and outcome assessment, investigators stayed blinded to trial group allocation. Study-level results and caveats: Spike-specific TCR breadth was higher in Ad26.COV2.S recipients than in placebo recipients (P = 0.0014). It was noted by the authors that total T cell responses may have been underestimated by the TCR breadth and depth analyses. The study was not powered for comparison of responses between vaccine doses or regimens. Vaccine and placebo recipients had similar non-spike TCR breadth, a finding consistent with the vaccine containing only spike. After vaccination, substantial breadth of spike-specific CD8+ and CD4+ T cell responses was reported.

The sample's treatment or condition label, in plain terms: around 19 received Ad26.COV2.S at low or high dose, single or two shots; about 5 received placebo; per-sample allocation not given. Repertoires of vaccine and placebo recipients were sequenced from samples taken on day 63 after the first injection. Cohort 1b enrolled some 25 adults aged 18-55 years at a single site in Boston, USA, between 29 July and 7 August 2020. Ad26.COV2.S was a replication-incompetent adenovirus type 26 vector that expressed a prefusion-stabilized SARS-CoV-2 spike protein derived from the original Wuhan strain. This clone has more than one count but fewer than ten. Its antigen target is currently unknown. Base-call qualities are not available, and no considerably larger clone is one nucleotide away. The immunoSEQ Assay was used to sequence TCRbeta CDR3 regions. After extraction, genomic DNA underwent amplification by bias-controlled multiplex PCR, followed by high-throughput sequencing. The published analysis was carried out like this. To quantify the absolute abundance of every unique TCRbeta CDR3 region, sequences were collapsed and filtered. T cell fraction was estimated by normalizing TCRbeta template counts to usable DNA, with usable DNA measured through amplification of reference genes found in all nucleated cells. Repertoire TCRs were annotated as SARS-CoV-2-specific when V gene, CDR3 amino acid sequence and J gene were exactly matched to a known reactive TCR set. The reference SARS-CoV-2 TCR set was derived from MIRA and filtered for enrichment in COVID-19-positive ImmuneCODE repertoires, a step that removed public or cross-reactive TCRs. Based on the MIRA antigens, annotated TCRs were further analysed at the level of specific ORF or position within ORF. Depth was the summed frequency of annotated unique rearrangements, while breadth was defined as annotated unique rearrangements over total unique productive rearrangements. Two-sided Wilcoxon rank-sum tests were applied when comparing TCR breadth between groups. TCRdb took over this immuneACCESS table, retaining in-frame rearrangements with V and J assigned. Such tables are incomplete; in checked studies, under half of the missing clones stem from an unresolved V gene, and the remainder is unexplained. V, J and clone size were drawn from that table, and D and trimming were deduced from the DNA. This sample lists some 500,000 clones; roughly nine tenths were detected once. In total, the top ten clones hold over 2% of the sample.

From its cysteine to its phenylalanine, the CDR3 spans 13 amino acids. CDR3 DNA only is kept here, 39 bases in frame from base 1. CDR1 SGHRS and CDR2 YFSETQ were looked up in the germline V gene. A distance of 8 bases separates the germline ends of V and J, which lose 3 bases and 2 bases respectively. The receptor's source is a person between 18 and 65 years old who received the Ad26.COV2.S COVID-19 vaccine or a placebo. The input for sequencing was peripheral blood, taken in a trial of Ad26.COV2.S vaccine versus placebo. Recombination linked TRBV5-1 to TRBJ1-2, and TRBD1 may be the D gene, going by 5 matching bases. For the CDR3, the sequence is CASSSEGNYGYTF. The sequenced DNA: TGCGCCAGCAGCTCGGAGGGGAACTATGGCTACACCTTC.